This paragraph covers one T cell receptor (beta chain) sequence. The antigen remains unidentified. At the survey level, the v3.0 immunoSEQ assay was run. Assay used: immunoSEQ multiplex PCR; TCRdb lists only in-frame clones, some missing. The data hold fewer than 20,000 clones, with 80% to 90% observed a single time. CDR1 and CDR2 from the germline V gene are SGDLS and YYNGEE. There are 12 residues in the CDR3. V was shortened by 0 bases and J by 4 bases, with 3 bases between the two germline ends. The source of the sample is a study of long-term antiretroviral therapy in people with HIV. No fewer than two post-ART and no fewer than one pre-ART PBMC samples existed for each donor. Only United States sites treated participants with HIV. Study observations and caveats: Repertoire dominance by clones expanded before ART was seen at all time points. HIV repertoires showed narrower CDR3 length ranges than controls.

This sequence joins TRBV9 and TRBJ2-3; D unclear. This clonotype was obtained from a man between 18 and 35 years old with HIV. Specimen: unsorted PBMCs, collected 0.1 years after starting antiretroviral therapy. Here the CDR3 reads CASSVGADTQYF. The CDR3 nucleotides are TGTGCCAGCAGCGTAGGTGCAGATACGCAGTATTTT. The full variable domain, in which reference TRBV9 and TRBJ2-3 provide the parts outside the CDR3, is DSGVTQTPKHLITATGQRVTLRCSPRSGDLSVYWYQQSLDQGLQFLIQYYNGEERAKGNILERFSAQQFPDLHSELNLSSLELGDSALYFCASSVGADTQYFGPGTRLTVL.